This TCR beta chain was sequenced for a study of blood T cell repertoires in COVID-19. Study at large: Acute and convalescent COVID-19 specimens originated in the United States, Italy and Spain.

Under the authors' procedure: Nucleated cell number was recorded as an estimate derived from reference gene primer amplification. Produced via immunoSEQ multiplex PCR; TCRdb's table is partial and in-frame only. V and J calls and clone size are those listed in that table; D and trimming were worked out from the DNA. The data show some 190,000 clones, around 90% seen once. This clone has just a few counts. CDR1 and CDR2 (germline): MNHNY, SVGAGI (reference sequence). The V gene lost 0 bases and the J gene lost 7 bases, with 10 bases spanning the gap. The CDR3 spans 14 residues. V and J are TRBV6-6 and TRBJ1-5, with TRBD1 as a possible D gene (6 bases). This TCR was recovered from a human donor in a cohort sampled during active COVID-19. The sequenced material came from peripheral blood. The CDR3 loop is CASSYSGGWQPQHF. The CDR3 DNA reads TGTGCCAGCAGTTACTCTGGGGGCTGGCAGCCCCAGCATTTT.